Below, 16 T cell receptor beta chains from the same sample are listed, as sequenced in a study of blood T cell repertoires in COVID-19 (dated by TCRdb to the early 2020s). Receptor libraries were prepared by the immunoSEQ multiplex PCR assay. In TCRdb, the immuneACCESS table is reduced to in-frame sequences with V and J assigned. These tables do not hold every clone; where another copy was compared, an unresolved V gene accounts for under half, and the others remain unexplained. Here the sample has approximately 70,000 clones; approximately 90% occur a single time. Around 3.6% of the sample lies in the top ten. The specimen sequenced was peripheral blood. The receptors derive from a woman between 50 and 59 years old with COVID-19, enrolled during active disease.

CDR3 amino acids: CASSLEGQASPLHF. CDR3 DNA: TGCGCCAGCAGCTTGGAGGGACAGGCTTCACCCCTCCACTTT. The chain combines TRBV5-1 with TRBJ1-6; 8 nucleotides line up with TRBD1. CDR1 is SGHRS, CDR2 YFSETQ, per germline. The CDR3 extends over 14 amino acids. The J segment lost 9 bases and the V segment lost 0 bases, leaving 2 bases of the junction unmatched.

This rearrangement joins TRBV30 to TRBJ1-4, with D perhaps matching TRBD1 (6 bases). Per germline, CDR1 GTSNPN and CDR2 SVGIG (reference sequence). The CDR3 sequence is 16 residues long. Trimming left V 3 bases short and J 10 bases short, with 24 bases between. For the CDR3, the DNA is TGTGCCTGGAGCGATACAACCGGAGTGCGGGGGGCAAAACTGTTTTTT. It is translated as CAWSDTTGVRGAKLFF.

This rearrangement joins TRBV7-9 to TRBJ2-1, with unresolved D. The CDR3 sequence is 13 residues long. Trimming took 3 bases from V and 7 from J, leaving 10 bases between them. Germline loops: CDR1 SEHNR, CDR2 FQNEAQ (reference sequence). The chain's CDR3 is CASSFSKENEQFF. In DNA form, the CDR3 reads TGTGCCAGCAGCTTTAGCAAGGAGAATGAGCAGTTCTTC.

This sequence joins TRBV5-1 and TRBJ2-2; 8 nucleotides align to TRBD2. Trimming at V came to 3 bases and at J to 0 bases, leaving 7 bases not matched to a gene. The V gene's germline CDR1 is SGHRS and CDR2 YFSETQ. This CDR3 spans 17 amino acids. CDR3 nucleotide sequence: TGCGCCAGCAGCTCGTACCGGGGACTAGCGAACACCGGGGAGCTGTTTTTT. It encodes CASSSYRGLANTGELFF.

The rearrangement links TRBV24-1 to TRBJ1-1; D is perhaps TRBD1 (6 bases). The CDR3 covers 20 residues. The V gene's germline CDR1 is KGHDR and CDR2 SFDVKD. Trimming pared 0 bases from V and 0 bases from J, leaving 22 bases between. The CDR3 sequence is CATSDLNRVPERLMNTEAFF. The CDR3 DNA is TGTGCCACCAGTGATTTGAACAGGGTGCCAGAGAGGTTAATGAACACTGAAGCTTTCTTT.

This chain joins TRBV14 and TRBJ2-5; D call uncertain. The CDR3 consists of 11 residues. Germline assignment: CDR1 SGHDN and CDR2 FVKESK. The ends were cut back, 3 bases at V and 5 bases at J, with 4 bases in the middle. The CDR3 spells CASSHSETQYF. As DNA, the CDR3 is TGTGCCAGCAGCCACAGTGAGACCCAGTACTTC.

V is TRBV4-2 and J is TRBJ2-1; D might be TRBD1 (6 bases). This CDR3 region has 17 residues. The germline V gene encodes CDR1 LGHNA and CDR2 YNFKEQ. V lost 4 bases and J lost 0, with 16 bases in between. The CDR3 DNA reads TGTGCCAGCAGCCGGACCTCAGGGGTCCTCTCCTACAATGAGCAGTTCTTC. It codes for CASSRTSGVLSYNEQFF.

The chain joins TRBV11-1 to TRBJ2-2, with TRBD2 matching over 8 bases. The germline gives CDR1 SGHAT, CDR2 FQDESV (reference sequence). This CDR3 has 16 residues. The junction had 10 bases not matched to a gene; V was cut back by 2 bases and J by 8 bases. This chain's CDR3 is CASSLRSTSESGELFF. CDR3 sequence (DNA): TGTGCCAGCAGCTTAAGATCGACTAGCGAGAGTGGGGAGCTGTTTTTT.

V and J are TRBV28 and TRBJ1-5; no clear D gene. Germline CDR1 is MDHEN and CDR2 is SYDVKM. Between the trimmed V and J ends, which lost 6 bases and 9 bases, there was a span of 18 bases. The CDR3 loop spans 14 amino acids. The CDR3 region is CASSGQIALVPQHF. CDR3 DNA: TGTGCCAGCAGCGGTCAAATTGCTCTAGTGCCCCAGCATTTT.

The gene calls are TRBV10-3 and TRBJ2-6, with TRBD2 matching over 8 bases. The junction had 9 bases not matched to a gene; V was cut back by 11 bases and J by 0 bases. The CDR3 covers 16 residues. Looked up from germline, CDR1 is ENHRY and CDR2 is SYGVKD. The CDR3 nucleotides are TGTGCCGTCAACCGGGGGGGAAACTCTGGGGCCAACGTCCTGACTTTC. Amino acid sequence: CAVNRGGNSGANVLTF.

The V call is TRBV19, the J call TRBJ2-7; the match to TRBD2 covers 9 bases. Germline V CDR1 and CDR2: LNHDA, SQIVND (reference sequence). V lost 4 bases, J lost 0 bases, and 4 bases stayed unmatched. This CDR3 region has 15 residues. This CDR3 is CASSTLAGSSYEQYF. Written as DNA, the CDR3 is TGTGCCAGTAGTACTCTAGCGGGGAGCTCCTACGAGCAGTACTTC.

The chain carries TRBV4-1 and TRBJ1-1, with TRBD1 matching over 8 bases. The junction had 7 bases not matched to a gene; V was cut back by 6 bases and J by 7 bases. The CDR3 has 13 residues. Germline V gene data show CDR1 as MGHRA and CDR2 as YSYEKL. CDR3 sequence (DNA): TGCGCCAGCAGACTTAAGGGGACAGGTGAAGCTTTCTTT. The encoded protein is CASRLKGTGEAFF.

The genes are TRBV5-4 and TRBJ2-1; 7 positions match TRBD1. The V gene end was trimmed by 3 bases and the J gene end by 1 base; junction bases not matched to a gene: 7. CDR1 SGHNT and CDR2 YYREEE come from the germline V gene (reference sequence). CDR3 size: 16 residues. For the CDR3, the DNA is TGTGCCAGCAGCTCGAGGCTCAGGGGGTCCTACAATGAGCAGTTCTTC. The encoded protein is CASSSRLRGSYNEQFF.

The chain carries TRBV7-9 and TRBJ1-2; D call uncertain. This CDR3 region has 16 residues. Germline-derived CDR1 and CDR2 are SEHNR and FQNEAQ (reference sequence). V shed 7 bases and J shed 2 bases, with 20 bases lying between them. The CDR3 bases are TGTGCCAGCACTAAGTTTGTAGCTCCCCTCAACTATGGCTACACCTTC. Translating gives CASTKFVAPLNYGYTF.

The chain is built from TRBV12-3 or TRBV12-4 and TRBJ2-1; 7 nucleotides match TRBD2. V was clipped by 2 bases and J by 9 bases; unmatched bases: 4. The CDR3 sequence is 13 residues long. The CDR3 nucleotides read TGTGCCAGCAGTTTAATGGCGGGAGCTGAGCAGTTCTTC. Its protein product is CASSLMAGAEQFF.

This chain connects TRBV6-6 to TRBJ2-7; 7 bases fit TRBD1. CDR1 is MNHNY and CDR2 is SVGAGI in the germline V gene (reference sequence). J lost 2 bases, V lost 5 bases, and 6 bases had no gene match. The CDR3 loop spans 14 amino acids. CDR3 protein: CASSKQGMPYEQYF. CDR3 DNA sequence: TGTGCCAGCAGTAAACAGGGGATGCCCTACGAGCAGTACTTC.